These T cell receptor beta chains were read from a single sample in a study of shared clonotypes between healthy human individuals. The data were produced by immunoSEQ multiplex PCR, yet TCRdb's version contains in-frame clones alone and is incomplete. The table shows about 2 million clones, with over 85% occurring only once. What was sequenced was naive CD4+ T cells sorted from blood. Receptors originate from a man between 18 and 35 years old in good health. Each CDR3 is given without its conserved first and last residue. The order of the fields is V gene, J gene, CDR3 protein.

TRBV5-1	TRBJ2-6	ASSFQSSGANVLT
TRBV10-3	TRBJ1-3	AISEHIDRSNTIY
TRBV6-5	TRBJ2-7	ASSPAPRTTYEQY
TRBV30	TRBJ2-7	AWSVQGPRYEQY
TRBV4-1	TRBJ1-2	ASSHPDRSNPYGYT
TRBV2	TRBJ2-5	ASSRKETQY
TRBV20-1	TRBJ2-7	SASPALREY
TRBV7-9	TRBJ1-6	ASSLAGWRVDSPLH
TRBV5-6	TRBJ2-7	ASSPFLTGTIYEQY
TRBV30	TRBJ2-7	AWSQGAFGEQY
TRBV18	TRBJ1-5	ASSLAGDRVQPQH
TRBV29-1	TRBJ2-7	SGKRDLPGEQY
TRBV5-1	TRBJ2-1	ASSLRASGPGNEQF
TRBV6-1	TRBJ1-2	ASSVLPNGGYGYT
TRBV5-1	TRBJ2-3	ASSRLPDRKITDTQY
TRBV2	TRBJ1-2	ASEKGQNYGYT
TRBV7-2	TRBJ2-3	ASSLGSGSTSDTQY
TRBV7-9	TRBJ2-1	ASRGTGPYNEQF
TRBV11-2	TRBJ2-7	ASSRRLLYEQY
TRBV18	TRBJ2-2	ASSPGRGGANTGELF
TRBV28	TRBJ1-2	ASTIRGAGGYT
TRBV5-4	TRBJ2-1	ASSRPGQDNEQF
TRBV2	TRBJ2-3	ASTGLAGGWKQY
TRBV5-1	TRBJ2-1	ASSTGGNEQF
TRBV7-8	TRBJ1-2	ASSLGRSSFNYGYT
TRBV5-1	TRBJ1-6	ASSLANDSPLH
TRBV27	TRBJ2-7	ASSLGGRPGSYEQY
TRBV12-2	TRBJ2-7	ASRLARGQVIDEQY
TRBV9	TRBJ2-1	ASSTTTSGNYNEQF
TRBV5-1	TRBJ2-5	ASSLGQAKETQY
TRBV7-9	TRBJ1-4	ASSLYGGGSEKLF
TRBV4-1	TRBJ2-1	ASSQEGQKSYNEQF
TRBV27	TRBJ1-2	ASSSPDRAGYT
TRBV4-1	TRBJ2-1	ASSQPSSGGSSYNEQF
TRBV7-3	TRBJ2-7	ASSFEGAGYEQY
TRBV25-1	TRBJ1-6	ASSESDYYNSPLH
TRBV18	TRBJ1-6	ASSPGWTGGNTLH
TRBV27	TRBJ1-5	ASSSVQHNQPQH
TRBV28	TRBJ1-2	ASRSGVFGYGYT
TRBV20-1	TRBJ1-3	SASSQNTIY
TRBV6-5	TRBJ1-1	ASSYSGQTNTEAF
TRBV7-9	TRBJ1-1	ASSLEGGTEAF
TRBV6-5	TRBJ1-1	ASSYQGYTEAF
TRBV30	TRBJ1-1	AWSLGVNTEAF
TRBV6-6	TRBJ2-6	ASSSPDLSGANVLT
TRBV5-6	TRBJ1-5	ASSFQGQPQH
TRBV18	TRBJ2-1	ASSPLSLGYNEQF
TRBV5-1	TRBJ1-1	ASSLGHQNTEAF
TRBV25-1	TRBJ2-7	ASSEGLAGGSSYEQY
TRBV10-3	TRBJ2-7	AISGTGEQY
TRBV7-2	TRBJ1-2	ASSLSGVNYGYT
TRBV6-5	TRBJ1-5	ASRELGNSNQPQH
TRBV5-4	TRBJ2-7	ASSSGQGPPYEQY
TRBV5-1	TRBJ1-2	ASRATGDGYGYT
TRBV7-2	TRBJ1-1	ASSTDRNTEAF
TRBV18	TRBJ2-1	ASSPPAGNEQF
TRBV7-9	TRBJ2-7	ASSEMQGYEQY
TRBV11-2	TRBJ2-5	ASSYSTRAETQY
TRBV6-1	TRBJ2-5	ASREALAVQETQY